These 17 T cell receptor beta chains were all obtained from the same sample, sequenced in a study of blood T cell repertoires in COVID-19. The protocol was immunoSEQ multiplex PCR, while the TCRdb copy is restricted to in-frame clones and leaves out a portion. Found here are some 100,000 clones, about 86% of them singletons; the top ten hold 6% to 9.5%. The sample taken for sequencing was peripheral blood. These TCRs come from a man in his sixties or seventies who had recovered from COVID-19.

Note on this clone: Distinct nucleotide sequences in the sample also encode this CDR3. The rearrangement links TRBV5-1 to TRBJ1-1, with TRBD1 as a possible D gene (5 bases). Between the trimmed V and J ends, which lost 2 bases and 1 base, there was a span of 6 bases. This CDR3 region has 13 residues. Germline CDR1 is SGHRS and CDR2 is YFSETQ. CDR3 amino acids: CASSFTGNTEAFF. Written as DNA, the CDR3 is TGCGCCAGCAGCTTTACAGGGAACACTGAAGCTTTCTTT. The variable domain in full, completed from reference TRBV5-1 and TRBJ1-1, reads KAGVTQTPRYLIKTRGQQVTLSCSPISGHRSVSWYQQTPGQGLQFLFEYFSETQRNKGNFPGRFSGRQFSNSRSEMNVSTLELGDSALYLCASSFTGNTEAFFGQGTRLTVV.

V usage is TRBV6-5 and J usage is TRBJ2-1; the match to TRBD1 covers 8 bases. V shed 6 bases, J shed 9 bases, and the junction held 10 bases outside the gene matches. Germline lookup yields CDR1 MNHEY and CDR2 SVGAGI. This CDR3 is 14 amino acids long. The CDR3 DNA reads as TGTGCCAGCAGACCGGACAGGGCCTCGGTTGAGCAGTTCTTC. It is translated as CASRPDRASVEQFF.

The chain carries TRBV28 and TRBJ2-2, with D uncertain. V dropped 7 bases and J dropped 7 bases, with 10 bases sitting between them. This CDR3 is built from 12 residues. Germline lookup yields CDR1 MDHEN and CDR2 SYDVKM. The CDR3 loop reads CASKVYIGELFF. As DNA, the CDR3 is TGTGCCAGCAAAGTCTATATCGGGGAGCTGTTTTTT.

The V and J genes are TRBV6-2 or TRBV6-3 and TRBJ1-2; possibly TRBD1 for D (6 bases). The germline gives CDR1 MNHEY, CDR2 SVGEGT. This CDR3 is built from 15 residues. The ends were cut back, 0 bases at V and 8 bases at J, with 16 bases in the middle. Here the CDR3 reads CASSYSRDTISGYTF. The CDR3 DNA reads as TGTGCCAGCAGTTACTCCCGGGACACAATAAGCGGCTACACCTTC.

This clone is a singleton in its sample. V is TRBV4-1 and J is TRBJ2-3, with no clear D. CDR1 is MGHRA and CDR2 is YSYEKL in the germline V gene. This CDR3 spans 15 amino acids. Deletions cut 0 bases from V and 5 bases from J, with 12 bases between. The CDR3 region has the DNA TGCGCCAGCAGCCAAGATGCCACTACCATAGATACGCAGTATTTT. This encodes CASSQDATTIDTQYF.

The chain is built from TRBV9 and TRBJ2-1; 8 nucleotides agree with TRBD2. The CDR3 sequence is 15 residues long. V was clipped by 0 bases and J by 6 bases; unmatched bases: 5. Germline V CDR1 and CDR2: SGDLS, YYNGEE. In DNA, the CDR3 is TGTGCCAGCAGCGTAGACGCGGGAGGAAGCAATGAGCAGTTCTTC. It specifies CASSVDAGGSNEQFF.

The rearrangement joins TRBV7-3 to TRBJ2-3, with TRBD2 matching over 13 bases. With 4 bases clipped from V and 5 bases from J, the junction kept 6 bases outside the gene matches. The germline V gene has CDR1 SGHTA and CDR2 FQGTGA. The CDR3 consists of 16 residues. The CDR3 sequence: CASSSGLAGAGDTQYF. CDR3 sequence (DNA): TGTGCCAGCAGCTCAGGACTAGCGGGGGCGGGAGATACGCAGTATTTT.

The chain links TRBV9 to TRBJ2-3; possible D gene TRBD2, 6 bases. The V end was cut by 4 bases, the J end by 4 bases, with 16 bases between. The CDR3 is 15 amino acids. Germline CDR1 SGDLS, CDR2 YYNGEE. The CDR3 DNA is TGTGCCAGCAGCTCGCACTTGGGGGGATCAGATACGCAGTATTTT. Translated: CASSSHLGGSDTQYF.

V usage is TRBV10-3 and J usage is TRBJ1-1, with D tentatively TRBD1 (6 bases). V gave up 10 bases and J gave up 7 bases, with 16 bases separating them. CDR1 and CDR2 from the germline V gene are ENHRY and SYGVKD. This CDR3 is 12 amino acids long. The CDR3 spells CATRQVTGEAFF. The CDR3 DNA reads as TGTGCCACCCGACAGGTTACAGGTGAAGCTTTCTTT.

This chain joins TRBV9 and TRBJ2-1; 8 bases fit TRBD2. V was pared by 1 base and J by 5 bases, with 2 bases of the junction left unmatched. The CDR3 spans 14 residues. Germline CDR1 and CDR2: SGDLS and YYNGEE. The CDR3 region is CASSVISGDNEQFF. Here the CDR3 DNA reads TGTGCCAGCAGCGTAATTAGCGGGGACAATGAGCAGTTCTTC.

CDR3 bases: TGCGCCAGCAACCGGACAGGGGGACACGAGCAGTACTTC. This encodes CASNRTGGHEQYF. V and J are TRBV5-1 and TRBJ2-7; 10 bases are shared with TRBD1. The CDR3 has 13 amino acids. Germline values: CDR1 SGHRS, CDR2 YFSETQ. V shed 6 bases, J shed 5 bases, and the junction held 5 bases outside the gene matches.

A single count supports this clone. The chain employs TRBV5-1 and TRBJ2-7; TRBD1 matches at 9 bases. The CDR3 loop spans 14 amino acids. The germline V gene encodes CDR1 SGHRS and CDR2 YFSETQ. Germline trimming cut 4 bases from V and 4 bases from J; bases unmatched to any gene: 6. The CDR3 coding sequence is TGCGCCAGCAGCAGGACAGGGGTGGAGTACGAGCAGTACTTC. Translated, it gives CASSRTGVEYEQYF.

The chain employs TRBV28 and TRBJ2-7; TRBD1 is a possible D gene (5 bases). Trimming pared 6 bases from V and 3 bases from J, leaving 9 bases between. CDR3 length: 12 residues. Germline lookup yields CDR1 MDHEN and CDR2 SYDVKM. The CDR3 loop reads CASSYRSYEQYF. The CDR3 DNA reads TGTGCCAGCAGCTACAGGAGCTACGAGCAGTACTTC. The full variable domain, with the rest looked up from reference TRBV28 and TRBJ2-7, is DVKVTQSSRYLVKRTGEKVFLECVQDMDHENMFWYRQDPGLGLRLIYFSYDVKMKEKGDIPEGYSVSREKKERFSLILESASTNQTSMYLCASSYRSYEQYFGPGTRLTVT.

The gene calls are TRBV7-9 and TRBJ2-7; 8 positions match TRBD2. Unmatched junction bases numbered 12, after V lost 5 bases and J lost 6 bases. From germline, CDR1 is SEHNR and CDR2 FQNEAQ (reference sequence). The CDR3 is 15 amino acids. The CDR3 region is CASSPRGGAGVEQYF. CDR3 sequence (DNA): TGTGCCAGCAGCCCCCGGGGGGGGGCGGGGGTCGAGCAGTACTTC.

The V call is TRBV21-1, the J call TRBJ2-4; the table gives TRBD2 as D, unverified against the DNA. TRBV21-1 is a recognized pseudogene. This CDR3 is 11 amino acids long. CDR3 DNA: TGTGCCAGCAGCAAACAGCCATGTAGCCCTTTC. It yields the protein CASSKQPCSPF.

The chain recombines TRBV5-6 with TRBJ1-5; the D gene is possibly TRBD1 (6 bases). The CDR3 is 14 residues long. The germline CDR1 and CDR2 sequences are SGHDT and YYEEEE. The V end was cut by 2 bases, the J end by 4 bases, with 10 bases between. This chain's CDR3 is CASSLAGANQPQHF. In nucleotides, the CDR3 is TGTGCCAGCAGCTTAGCGGGGGCGAATCAGCCCCAGCATTTT. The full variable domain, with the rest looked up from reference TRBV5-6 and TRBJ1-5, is DAGVTQSPTHLIKTRGQQVTLRCSPKSGHDTVSWYQQALGQGPQFIFQYYEEEERQRGNFPDRFSGHQFPNYSSELNVNALLLGDSALYLCASSLAGANQPQHFGDGTRLSIL.

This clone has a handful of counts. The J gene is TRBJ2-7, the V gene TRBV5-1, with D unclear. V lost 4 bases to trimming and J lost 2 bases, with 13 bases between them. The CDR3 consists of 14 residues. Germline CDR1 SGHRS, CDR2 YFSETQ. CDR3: CASSPTNKAYEQYF. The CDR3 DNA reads TGCGCCAGCAGCCCGACAAATAAGGCCTACGAGCAGTACTTC. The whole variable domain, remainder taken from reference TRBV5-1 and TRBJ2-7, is KAGVTQTPRYLIKTRGQQVTLSCSPISGHRSVSWYQQTPGQGLQFLFEYFSETQRNKGNFPGRFSGRQFSNSRSEMNVSTLELGDSALYLCASSPTNKAYEQYFGPGTRLTVT.